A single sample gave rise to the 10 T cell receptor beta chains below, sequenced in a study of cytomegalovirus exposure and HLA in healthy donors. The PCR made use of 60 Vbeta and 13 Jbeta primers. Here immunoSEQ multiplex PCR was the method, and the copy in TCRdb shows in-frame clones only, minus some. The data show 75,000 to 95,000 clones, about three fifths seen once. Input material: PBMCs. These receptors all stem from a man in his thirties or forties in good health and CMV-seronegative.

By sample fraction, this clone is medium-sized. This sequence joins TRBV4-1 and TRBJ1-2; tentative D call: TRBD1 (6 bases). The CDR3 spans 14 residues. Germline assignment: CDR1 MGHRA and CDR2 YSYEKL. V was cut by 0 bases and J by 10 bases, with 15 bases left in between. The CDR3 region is CASSQDRFTGNYTF. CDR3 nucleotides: TGCGCCAGCAGCCAAGATAGGTTCACAGGGAACTACACCTTC.

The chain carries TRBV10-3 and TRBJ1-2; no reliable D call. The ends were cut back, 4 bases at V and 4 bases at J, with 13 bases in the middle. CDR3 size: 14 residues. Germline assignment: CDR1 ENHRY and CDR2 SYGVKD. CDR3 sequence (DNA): TGTGCCATCAGTGTGGAGAAAATACCCTATGGCTACACCTTC. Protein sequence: CAISVEKIPYGYTF.

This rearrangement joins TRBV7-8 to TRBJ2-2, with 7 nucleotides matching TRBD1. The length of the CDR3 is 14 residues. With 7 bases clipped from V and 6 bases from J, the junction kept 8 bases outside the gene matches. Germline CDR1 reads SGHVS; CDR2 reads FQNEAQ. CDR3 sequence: CASTTQGVAGELFF. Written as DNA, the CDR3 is TGTGCCAGCACCACTCAGGGGGTCGCCGGGGAGCTGTTTTTT. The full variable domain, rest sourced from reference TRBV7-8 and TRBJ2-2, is GAGVSQSPRYKVAKRGQDVALRCDPISGHVSLFWYQQALGQGPEFLTYFQNEAQLDKSGLPSDRFFAERPEGSVSTLKIQRTQQEDSAVYLCASTTQGVAGELFFGEGSRLTVL.

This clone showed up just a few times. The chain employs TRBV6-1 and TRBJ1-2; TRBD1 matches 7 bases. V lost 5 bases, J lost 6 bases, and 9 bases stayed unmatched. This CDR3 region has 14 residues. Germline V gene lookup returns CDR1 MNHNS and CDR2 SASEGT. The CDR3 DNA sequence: TGTGCCAGCAGTCCAGGACAGGAAGCTGATGGCTACACCTTC. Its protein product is CASSPGQEADGYTF.

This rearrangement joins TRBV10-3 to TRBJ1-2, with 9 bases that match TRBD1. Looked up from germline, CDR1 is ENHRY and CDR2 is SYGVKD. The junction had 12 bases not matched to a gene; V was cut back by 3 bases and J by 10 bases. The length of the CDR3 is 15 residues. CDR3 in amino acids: CAISEGGQGKLAYTF. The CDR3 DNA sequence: TGTGCCATCAGTGAAGGAGGACAGGGGAAACTAGCCTACACCTTC.

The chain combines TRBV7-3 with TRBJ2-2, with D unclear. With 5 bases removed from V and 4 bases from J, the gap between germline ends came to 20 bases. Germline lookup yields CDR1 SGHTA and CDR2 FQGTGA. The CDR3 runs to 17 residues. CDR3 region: CASSLPIIGSPTGELFF. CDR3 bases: TGTGCCAGCAGCCTACCCATTATCGGTTCCCCCACCGGGGAGCTGTTTTTT.

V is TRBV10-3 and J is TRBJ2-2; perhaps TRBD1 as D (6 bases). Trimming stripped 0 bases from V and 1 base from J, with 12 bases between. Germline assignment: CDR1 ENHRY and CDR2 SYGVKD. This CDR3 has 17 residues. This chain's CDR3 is CAISESDVGGNTGELFF. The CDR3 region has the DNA TGTGCCATCAGTGAGTCGGATGTAGGGGGGAACACCGGGGAGCTGTTTTTT.

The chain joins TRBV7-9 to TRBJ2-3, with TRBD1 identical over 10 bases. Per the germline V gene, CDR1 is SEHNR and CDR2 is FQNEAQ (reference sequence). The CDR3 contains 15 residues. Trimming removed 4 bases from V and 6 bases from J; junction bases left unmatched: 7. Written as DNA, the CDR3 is TGTGCCAGCAGCTCGCCGGGACAGGGGTACGATACGCAGTATTTT. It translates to CASSSPGQGYDTQYF.

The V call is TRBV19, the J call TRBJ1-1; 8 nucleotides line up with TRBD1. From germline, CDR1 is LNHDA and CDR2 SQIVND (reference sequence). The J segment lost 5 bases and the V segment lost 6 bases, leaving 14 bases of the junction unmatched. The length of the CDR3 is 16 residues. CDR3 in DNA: TGTGCCAGTAGCGCAGGGGGCTTAGGTCTAGGTACTGAAGCTTTCTTT. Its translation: CASSAGGLGLGTEAFF. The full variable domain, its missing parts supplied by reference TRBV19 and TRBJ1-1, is DGGITQSPKYLFRKEGQNVTLSCEQNLNHDAMYWYRQDPGQGLRLIYYSQIVNDFQKGDIAEGYSVSREKKESFPLTVTSAQKNPTAFYLCASSAGGLGLGTEAFFGQGTRLTVV.

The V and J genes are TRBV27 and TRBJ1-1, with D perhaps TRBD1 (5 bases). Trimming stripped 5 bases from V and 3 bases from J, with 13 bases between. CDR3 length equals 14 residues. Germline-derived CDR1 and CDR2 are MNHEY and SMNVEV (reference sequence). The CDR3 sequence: CASSLLGRDTEAFF. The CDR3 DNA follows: TGTGCCAGCAGTCTCCTTGGCAGGGACACTGAAGCTTTCTTT.